This TCR beta chain was recorded in a study of multiple sclerosis patients with progressive multifocal leukoencephalopathy. The CDR3 loop spans 13 amino acids. Deletions cut 2 bases from V and 8 bases from J, with 12 bases between. Looked up from germline, CDR1 is MNHEY and CDR2 is SVGAGI. Findings and caveats of the study: Preferential TRBV-TRBJ pairings or common gene usage were not detected at PML.

Concerning this clone: Its antigen is unidentified.

Sequenced by immunoSEQ multiplex PCR; TCRdb stores in-frame clones only, minus some. The table lists 24,000 or so clones, approximately 90% of them singletons. Specified time point: approximately 11 months of natalizumab therapy. The control group, sampled over time, had multiple sclerosis, received natalizumab and did not develop PML. This chain joins TRBV6-5 and TRBJ1-2; tentatively, D is TRBD1 (6 bases). The sequencing here drew on PBMCs, taken from a patient treated with natalizumab. This TCR was recovered from a man aged 25-45 years with multiple sclerosis. This CDR3 reads CASSYAGAFGYTF. In DNA form, the CDR3 reads TGTGCCAGCAGTTACGCGGGGGCCTTCGGCTACACCTTC.